This T cell receptor beta chain comes out of a study of brain T cells in children with intractable seizures. Specified time point: blood from clinic visit 5 months post-surgery; TSC patient then seizure free. This CDR3 region has 13 residues. Germline values: CDR1 LGHDT, CDR2 YNNKEL (reference sequence). With 0 bases removed from V and 0 bases from J, the gap between germline ends came to 0 bases. This clone was counted only a few times. Data came from immunoSEQ multiplex PCR; TCRdb stores just in-frame clones and leaves some out. This table has about 350,000 clones, over 90% appearing once. This receptor was obtained from a boy younger than two with tuberous sclerosis and intractable seizures. This chain joins TRBV3-1 (or the pseudogene TRBV3-2) and TRBJ1-3; D is unresolved. Sequenced here: peripheral blood, sampled more than 4 months after surgery. CDR3 nucleotide sequence: TGTGCCAGCAGCCAAGACTCTGGAAACACCATATATTTT. The encoded protein is CASSQDSGNTIYF.